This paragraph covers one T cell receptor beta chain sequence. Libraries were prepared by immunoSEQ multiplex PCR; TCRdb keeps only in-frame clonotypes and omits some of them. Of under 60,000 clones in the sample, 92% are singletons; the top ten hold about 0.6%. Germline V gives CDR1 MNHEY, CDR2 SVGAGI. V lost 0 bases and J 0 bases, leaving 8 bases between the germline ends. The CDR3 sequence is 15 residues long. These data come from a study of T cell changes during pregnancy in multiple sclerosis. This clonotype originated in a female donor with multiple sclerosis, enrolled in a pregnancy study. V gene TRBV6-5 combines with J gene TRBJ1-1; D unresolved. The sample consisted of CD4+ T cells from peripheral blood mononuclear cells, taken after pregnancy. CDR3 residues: CASSYSGSMNTEAFF. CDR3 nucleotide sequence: TGTGCCAGCAGTTACTCTGGCAGTATGAACACTGAAGCTTTCTTT.